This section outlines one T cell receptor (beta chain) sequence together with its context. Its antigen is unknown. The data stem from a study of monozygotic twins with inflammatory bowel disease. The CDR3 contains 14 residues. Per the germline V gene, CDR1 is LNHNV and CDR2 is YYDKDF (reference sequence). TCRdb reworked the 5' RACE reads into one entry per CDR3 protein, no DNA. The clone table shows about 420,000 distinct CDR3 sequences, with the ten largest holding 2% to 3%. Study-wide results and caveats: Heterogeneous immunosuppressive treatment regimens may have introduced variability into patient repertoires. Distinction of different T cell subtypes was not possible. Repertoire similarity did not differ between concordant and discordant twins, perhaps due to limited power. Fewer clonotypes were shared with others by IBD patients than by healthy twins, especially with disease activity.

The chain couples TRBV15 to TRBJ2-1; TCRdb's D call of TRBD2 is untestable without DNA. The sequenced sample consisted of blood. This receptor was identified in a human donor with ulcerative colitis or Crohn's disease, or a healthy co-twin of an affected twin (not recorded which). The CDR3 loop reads CATSREGLAVEQFF.